Listed here is a single T cell receptor beta chain. The record originates from a study of OX40 agonist ivuxolimab in advanced cancers. Study at large: Patients undergoing dose escalation presented with hepatocellular carcinoma, melanoma, renal cell or head and neck cancer.

The CDR3 totals 13 residues. The V gene's germline CDR1 is MRHNA and CDR2 SNTAGT. With 2 bases removed from V and 5 bases from J, the gap between germline ends came to 9 bases. Sequenced by immunoSEQ multiplex PCR; TCRdb stores in-frame clones only, minus some. The repertoire includes tens of thousands of clones, approximately 95% of them detected once, and 11% sits in the top ten. The starting material was CD4+ or CD8+ T cells sorted from blood, obtained in a trial of the OX40 agonist ivuxolimab. J is TRBJ2-5 and V is TRBV6-4; no clear D. The clonotype was recovered from an adult with an advanced solid tumor such as melanoma, head and neck, liver or kidney cancer. CDR3 loop: CASSDEPQETQYF. In DNA, the CDR3 is TGTGCCAGCAGTGACGAACCGCAGGAGACCCAGTACTTC.